One and the same sample provided the 12 T cell receptor beta chains below, sequenced in a study of T cell responses to AZD1222 COVID-19 vaccine. The repertoire was sequenced with immunoSEQ multiplex PCR; TCRdb's copy has only in-frame clones and lacks some. The table has around 95,000 clones, approximately 91% seen once. The sample here was peripheral blood, taken on day 0 of AZD1222 vaccination. Receptors originate from an adult in good health.

V usage is TRBV19 and J usage is TRBJ1-1; the D is unclear. CDR1 LNHDA and CDR2 SQIVND come from the germline V gene (reference sequence). Trimming cost V 7 bases and J 5 bases, with 11 bases left between them. This CDR3 contains 12 residues. The CDR3 region is CASNLMGTEAFF. CDR3 bases: TGTGCCAGTAATCTGATGGGAACTGAAGCTTTCTTT.

This chain uses TRBV7-9 with TRBJ1-3; D is undetermined. This CDR3 comprises 15 residues. Per the germline V gene, CDR1 is SEHNR and CDR2 is FQNEAQ (reference sequence). V was clipped by 5 bases and J by 0 bases, with 11 bases between them. DNA for the CDR3: TGTGCCAGCAGCCCCGACGGATACTCTGGAAACACCATATATTTT. Its protein is CASSPDGYSGNTIYF.

J is TRBJ2-3 and V is TRBV19; D remains unclear. The CDR3 is 12 residues long. Germline V lookup: CDR1 LNHDA, CDR2 SQIVND (reference sequence). Deletions cut 5 bases from V and 8 bases from J, with 11 bases between. Here the CDR3 DNA reads TGTGCCAGTAGTCTCTCGGTTTCTACGCAGTATTTT. This translates into CASSLSVSTQYF.

The chain recombines TRBV2 with TRBJ1-2; TRBD1 matches at 8 bases. CDR1 and CDR2 from the germline V gene are SNHLY and FYNNEI. The junction had 16 bases not matched to a gene; V was cut back by 2 bases and J by 5 bases. This CDR3 has 18 amino acids. CDR3 nucleotide sequence: TGTGCCAGCAGTGAAATTCCGCTATCCGAGACAGGGGCTTATGGCTACACCTTC. Protein product: CASSEIPLSETGAYGYTF.

The chain links TRBV11-2 to TRBJ2-1, with D possibly being TRBD2 (6 bases). This CDR3 spans 15 amino acids. Germline assignment: CDR1 SGHAT and CDR2 FQNNGV. Trimming removed 3 bases at V and 5 bases at J, with 14 bases between. DNA of the CDR3: TGTGCCAGCAGCTTTACGGGAGTAATCCACAATGAGCAGTTCTTC. This encodes CASSFTGVIHNEQFF.

V gene TRBV5-1 combines with J gene TRBJ2-7, with a weak D call TRBD2 (6 bases). Germline V gene lookup returns CDR1 SGHRS and CDR2 YFSETQ. The V end lost 4 bases, the J end lost 3 bases, and 8 bases lay between the germline ends. The CDR3 totals 12 residues. CDR3 in amino acids: CASSPGDYEQYF. The CDR3, as DNA: TGCGCCAGCAGCCCGGGGGACTACGAGCAGTACTTC.

V usage is TRBV5-1 and J usage is TRBJ1-2; D is unresolved. This CDR3 has 15 amino acids. V was pared by 1 base and J by 8 bases, with 18 bases between. The germline gives CDR1 SGHRS, CDR2 YFSETQ. The CDR3 loop is CASSLTTDAYRGYTF. The CDR3 DNA is TGCGCCAGCAGCTTGACCACGGACGCCTATCGAGGCTACACCTTC.

V usage is TRBV2 and J usage is TRBJ2-7; 9 nucleotides line up with TRBD2. Germline CDR1 SNHLY, CDR2 FYNNEI. The CDR3 extends over 15 amino acids. Losses at the gene ends were 3 bases for V and 7 bases for J; bases not matched to a gene: 10. The chain's CDR3 is CASSDGPSGKREQYF. The CDR3 coding sequence is TGTGCCAGCAGTGATGGACCTAGCGGGAAGAGAGAGCAGTACTTC.

The genes are TRBV3-1 (or the pseudogene TRBV3-2) and TRBJ2-1; TRBD2 agrees at 8 bases. The CDR3 runs to 15 residues. J was trimmed by 0 bases and V by 4 bases; bases with no gene match: 2. The germline gives CDR1 LGHDT, CDR2 YNNKEL (reference sequence). The CDR3 coding sequence is TGTGCCAGCAGCCGCAGCGGGAGCTCCTACAATGAGCAGTTCTTC. Translation: CASSRSGSSYNEQFF.

The V gene is TRBV30, the J gene TRBJ2-1, with 9 bases aligning to TRBD2. V shed 2 bases, J shed 11 bases, and the junction held 10 bases outside the gene matches. The CDR3 is 14 amino acids. CDR1 and CDR2 (germline): GTSNPN, SVGIG (reference sequence). The CDR3 spells CAWSMGTSPTKQFF. CDR3 DNA: TGTGCCTGGAGTATGGGGACTAGCCCTACTAAGCAGTTCTTC.

The sample holds one count of this clone. This chain joins TRBV7-2 and TRBJ2-7, with 11 bases aligning to TRBD1. The trim removed 3 bases at V and 5 bases at J, leaving 3 bases unmatched. Germline V lookup: CDR1 SGHTA, CDR2 FQGNSA. The CDR3 totals 14 residues. Written as DNA, the CDR3 is TGTGCCAGCAGCTTTCGGACAGGGGGCGACGAGCAGTACTTC. Protein: CASSFRTGGDEQYF. The variable domain in full, completed from reference TRBV7-2 and TRBJ2-7, reads GAGVSQSPSNKVTEKGKDVELRCDPISGHTALYWYRQSLGQGLEFLIYFQGNSAPDKSGLPSDRFSAERTGGSVSTLTIQRTQQEDSAVYLCASSFRTGGDEQYFGPGTRLTVT.

This clone was found once. CDR3 residues: CATSDNHRNYNEQFF. As DNA, the CDR3 is TGTGCCACCAGTGATAACCACAGGAACTACAATGAGCAGTTCTTC. This sequence joins TRBV24-1 and TRBJ2-1, with D possibly TRBD1 on 5 matching bases. Trimming stripped 3 bases from V and 3 bases from J, with 11 bases between. CDR1 and CDR2 (germline): KGHDR, SFDVKD. The CDR3 has 15 amino acids.